Sequencing of this T cell receptor beta chain was carried out in a study of T cell changes during pregnancy in multiple sclerosis. Libraries were prepared by immunoSEQ multiplex PCR; TCRdb keeps only in-frame clonotypes and omits some of them. The sample has some 40,000 clones; around 92% are singletons. The CDR3 loop spans 15 amino acids. The sequence derives from a female donor with multiple sclerosis, enrolled in a pregnancy study. The sample in question was CD4+ T cells from peripheral blood mononuclear cells, obtained in the third trimester of pregnancy. This chain connects TRBV21-1 to TRBJ2-2; the table's D call, TRBD2, was not checked against the DNA. TRBV21-1 constitutes a pseudogene. CDR3: CASSYPAGGTGELFF. The CDR3 nucleotides are TGTGCCAGCAGCTACCCTGCGGGGGGCACCGGGGAGCTGTTTTTT.